This T cell receptor (beta chain) was sequenced in a study of post-analysis software for immune sequencing data. The TCR beta cDNA libraries contained unique molecular identifiers. MiXCR, run by TCRdb on the PCR reads, gives a single entry per CDR3 protein. The data show roughly 430,000 distinct CDR3 sequences, over 30% seen once. The CDR3 covers 16 residues. Germline V CDR1 and CDR2: MDHEN, SYDVKM. J gave up 8 bases and V 3 bases, and 8 bases lay outside the gene matches. General observations from the study: Elevated frequency relative to controls characterized roughly 5 TRBV segments in patients, TRBV5-6, TRBV5-1 and TRBV20-1 among them.

A note on this clonotype: Antigen: not known.

Material: blood. This receptor was taken from a girl between 2 and 10 years old with multiple sclerosis. This chain connects TRBV28 to TRBJ2-1, with 12 bases lining up with TRBD2. CDR3 protein: CASSFGTSGRSYEQFF. The CDR3 DNA follows: TGTGCCAGCAGTTTTGGTACTAGCGGGAGGTCATATGAGCAGTTCTTC.